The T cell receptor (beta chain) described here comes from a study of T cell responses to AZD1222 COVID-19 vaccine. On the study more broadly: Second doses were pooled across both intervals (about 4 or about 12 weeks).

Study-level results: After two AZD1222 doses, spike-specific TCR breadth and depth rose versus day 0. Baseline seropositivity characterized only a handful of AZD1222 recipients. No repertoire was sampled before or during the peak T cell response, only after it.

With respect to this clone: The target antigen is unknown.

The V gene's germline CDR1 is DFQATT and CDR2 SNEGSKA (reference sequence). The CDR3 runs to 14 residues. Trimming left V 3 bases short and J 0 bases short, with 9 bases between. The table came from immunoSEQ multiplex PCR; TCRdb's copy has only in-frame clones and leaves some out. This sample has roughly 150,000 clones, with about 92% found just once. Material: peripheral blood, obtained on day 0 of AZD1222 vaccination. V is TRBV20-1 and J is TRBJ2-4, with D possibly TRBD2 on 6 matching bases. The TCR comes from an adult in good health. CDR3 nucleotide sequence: TGCAGTGCTAGTACGGGGGTAGCCAAAAACATTCAGTACTTC. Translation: CSASTGVAKNIQYF.